The 24 T cell receptor beta chains presented below share a single source sample, sequenced in a study of long-term antiretroviral therapy in people with HIV. They ran version v3.0 of the immunoSEQ assay at survey level. The method was immunoSEQ multiplex PCR; TCRdb's version includes in-frame clones alone and lacks a portion of them. Here the sample spans some 30,000 clones, 85% being singletons. This specimen consisted of unsorted PBMCs, obtained about 3.4 years after starting antiretroviral therapy. The receptors were gathered from a man younger than 35 with HIV.

J is TRBJ1-2 and V is TRBV6-6; 8 bases are a match to TRBD1. V trimming: 5 bases; J trimming: 8 bases; junction bases outside the gene matches: 4. Germline V gene data show CDR1 as MNHNY and CDR2 as SVGAGI (reference sequence). There are 12 residues in the CDR3. CDR3 region: CASSQQGVGYTF. The DNA for the CDR3 is TGTGCCAGCAGTCAACAGGGGGTAGGCTACACCTTC.

This clone was found once. This chain connects TRBV7-8 to TRBJ2-5, with TRBD1 as a possible D gene (5 bases). The CDR3 is made up of 13 amino acids. Germline V gives CDR1 SGHVS, CDR2 FQNEAQ. V shed 5 bases and J shed 1 base, with 8 bases lying between them. For the CDR3, the DNA is TGTGCCAGCAGCCGACAGCGCCAAGAGACCCAGTACTTC. Translated, it gives CASSRQRQETQYF.

This chain joins TRBV4-3 and TRBJ1-2, with TRBD1 matching 9 bases. The CDR3 runs 15 residues. Germline V gene sequence: CDR1 LGHNA, CDR2 YSLEER. J was trimmed by 5 bases and V by 2 bases; bases with no gene match: 6. DNA of the CDR3: TGCGCCAGCAGCCAAACGGGACAGGGCGGGTATGGCTACACCTTC. This sequence encodes CASSQTGQGGYGYTF.

The V call is TRBV18, the J call TRBJ2-7; tentatively, D is TRBD1 (6 bases). This CDR3 is 14 amino acids long. Trimming shortened V by 4 bases and J by 3 bases, and 13 bases separated the two germline ends. Germline V gene lookup returns CDR1 KGHSH and CDR2 LQKENI. The CDR3 sequence is CASSLPSQGYEQYF. In DNA, the CDR3 is TGTGCCAGCTCACTACCGTCACAGGGCTACGAGCAGTACTTC.

The genes are TRBV5-1 and TRBJ2-1; D might be TRBD1 or TRBD2, each matching 6 bases. The V gene's germline CDR1 is SGHRS and CDR2 YFSETQ. The ends were cut back, 6 bases at V and 6 bases at J, with 16 bases in the middle. The CDR3 sequence is 14 residues long. The CDR3 sequence: CASTKLGGFNEQFF. For the CDR3, the DNA is TGCGCCAGCACCAAACTGGGGGGCTTCAATGAGCAGTTCTTC.

CDR3 sequence reads: CASSPNGQGSEKLFF. As DNA, the CDR3 is TGTGCCAGCTCTCCTAACGGACAGGGATCTGAAAAACTGTTTTTT. The rearrangement links TRBV18 to TRBJ1-4; 8 bases are shared with TRBD1. Germline V gene data show CDR1 as KGHSH and CDR2 as LQKENI. The CDR3 covers 15 residues. Trimming took 6 bases from V and 7 from J; bases not matched to a gene: 10.

This chain joins TRBV6-1 and TRBJ2-1, with 8 nucleotides matching TRBD2. V gave up 7 bases and J gave up 7 bases; unmatched junction bases: 12. CDR1 is MNHNS and CDR2 is SASEGT in the germline V gene. This CDR3 region has 15 residues. CDR3 sequence: CASTVGLGVLNEQFF. The CDR3 coding sequence is TGTGCCAGCACAGTGGGACTAGGGGTTTTAAATGAGCAGTTCTTC.

The rearrangement joins TRBV11-2 to TRBJ1-5; 9 bases fit TRBD1. CDR3 size: 16 residues. Losses at the gene ends were 5 bases for V and 5 bases for J; bases not matched to a gene: 10. Per germline, CDR1 SGHAT and CDR2 FQNNGV. This CDR3 is CASSPNTGTGHQPQHF. In nucleotides, the CDR3 is TGTGCCAGCAGCCCAAATACCGGGACAGGGCATCAGCCCCAGCATTTT.

V usage is TRBV5-1 and J usage is TRBJ2-1; D remains ambiguous. Germline values: CDR1 SGHRS, CDR2 YFSETQ. Trimming cost V 0 bases and J 7 bases, with 14 bases left between them. The CDR3 length is 15 residues. In DNA form, the CDR3 reads TGCGCCAGCAGCTTGGACCCGGTGGCGGTGAATGAGCAGTTCTTC. Its translation is CASSLDPVAVNEQFF.

The chain employs TRBV7-2 and TRBJ2-7; the D gene is possibly TRBD1 (6 bases). Trimming took 4 bases from V and 6 from J, leaving 10 bases between them. The V gene's germline CDR1 is SGHTA and CDR2 FQGNSA. This CDR3 has 12 amino acids. The CDR3 coding sequence is TGTGCCAGCAGCTCCGGGACATCCGAGCAGTACTTC. Its translation is CASSSGTSEQYF.

The V and J genes are TRBV27 and TRBJ2-7; D call uncertain. The germline gives CDR1 MNHEY, CDR2 SMNVEV (reference sequence). V lost 6 bases and J lost 7, with 13 bases in between. The CDR3 loop spans 12 amino acids. CDR3 in amino acids: CASSPGEGEQYF. The CDR3 DNA reads as TGTGCCAGCAGCCCTGGGGAAGGGGAGCAGTACTTC.

The V call is TRBV19, the J call TRBJ1-4, with D unresolved. Germline V gene lookup returns CDR1 LNHDA and CDR2 SQIVND (reference sequence). CDR3 length: 15 residues. V gave up 6 bases and J gave up 6 bases, with 17 bases separating them. CDR3: CASSAIGSEDEKLFF. The CDR3 bases are TGTGCCAGTAGCGCTATTGGTTCAGAGGATGAAAAACTGTTTTTT.

A few counts support this clone. This chain connects TRBV7-6 to TRBJ1-6; no firm D call. The CDR3 has 17 residues. The germline gives CDR1 SGHVS, CDR2 FNYEAQ. Trimming cost V 1 base and J 4 bases, with 14 bases left between them. The CDR3 sequence is CASSLDSSRRYNSPLHF. CDR3 nucleotide sequence: TGTGCCAGCAGCTTAGACAGCTCACGGCGGTATAATTCACCCCTCCACTTT.

V is TRBV29-1 and J is TRBJ1-2, with a tentative D call TRBD1 (6 bases). CDR1 and CDR2 from the germline V gene are SQVTM and ANQGSEA. CDR3 length: 12 amino acids. V shed 3 bases and J shed 6 bases, with 11 bases lying between them. The CDR3 region is CSVDLGANGYTF. The CDR3, as DNA: TGCAGCGTTGACCTGGGGGCGAATGGCTACACCTTC. The whole variable domain, remainder taken from reference TRBV29-1 and TRBJ1-2, is SAVISQKPSRDICQRGTSLTIQCQVDSQVTMMFWYRQQPGQSLTLIATANQGSEATYESGFVIDKFPISRPNLTFSTLTVSNMSPEDSSIYLCSVDLGANGYTFGSGTRLTVV.

The chain joins TRBV18 to TRBJ1-3; a possible D gene is TRBD1 (6 bases). CDR1 KGHSH and CDR2 LQKENI come from the germline V gene. Trimming shortened V by 9 bases and J by 2 bases, and 17 bases separated the two germline ends. The CDR3 contains 15 residues. CDR3 in amino acids: CASPGGSSPGNTIYF. The CDR3 nucleotides read TGTGCCAGTCCCGGGGGCTCTTCCCCTGGAAACACCATATATTTT.

This clone was counted once. V gene TRBV29-1 combines with J gene TRBJ2-2; D is uncertain. The germline CDR1 and CDR2 sequences are SQVTM and ANQGSEA. This CDR3 region has 13 residues. V gave up 4 bases and J gave up 2 bases, with 8 bases separating them. The CDR3 DNA reads as TGCAGCGTTGTCGACGGAAACACCGGGGAGCTGTTTTTT. It yields the protein CSVVDGNTGELFF.

The chain links TRBV6-5 to TRBJ2-7, with 7 bases lining up with TRBD1. J lost 3 bases, V lost 6 bases, and 11 bases had no gene match. This CDR3 contains 15 residues. CDR1 MNHEY and CDR2 SVGAGI come from the germline V gene. CDR3 region: CASSSAEGAGYEQYF. As DNA, the CDR3 is TGTGCCAGCAGCTCTGCAGAGGGGGCGGGCTACGAGCAGTACTTC.

J is TRBJ2-7 and V is TRBV4-1, with TRBD2 matching 12 bases. CDR3 size: 17 residues. Trimming cost V 2 bases and J 2 bases; bases outside gene matches: 7. CDR1 and CDR2 from the germline V gene are MGHRA and YSYEKL. CDR3 in amino acids: CASSQSGSSGGAYEQYF. In DNA form, the CDR3 reads TGCGCCAGCAGCCAAAGTGGTTCTAGCGGGGGGGCCTACGAGCAGTACTTC.

V gene TRBV28 combines with J gene TRBJ2-1; the match to TRBD1 covers 10 bases. The CDR3 has 16 amino acids. Germline-derived CDR1 and CDR2 are MDHEN and SYDVKM. V was pared by 5 bases and J by 3 bases, with 7 bases of the junction left unmatched. This CDR3 is CASSGPGQGYYNEQFF. CDR3 DNA sequence: TGTGCCAGCAGTGGGCCGGGACAGGGGTACTACAATGAGCAGTTCTTC.

The chain joins TRBV5-1 to TRBJ1-1; no definite D call. Looked up from germline, CDR1 is SGHRS and CDR2 is YFSETQ. The CDR3 length is 14 residues. Between the trimmed V and J ends, which lost 2 bases and 1 base, there was a span of 9 bases. Written as DNA, the CDR3 is TGCGCCAGCAGCTTACGACGGGAGAACACTGAAGCTTTCTTT. The encoded protein is CASSLRRENTEAFF.

This clone appeared a single time. The chain links TRBV6-5 to TRBJ1-5; TRBD1 is a possible D gene (5 bases). Germline V gene lookup returns CDR1 MNHEY and CDR2 SVGAGI. Trimming took off 6 bases at V and 6 bases at J, with 15 bases between the two ends. CDR3 length: 14 amino acids. The CDR3 region is CASSQDNFFQPQHF. CDR3 DNA sequence: TGTGCCAGCAGCCAGGACAACTTTTTTCAGCCCCAGCATTTT.

The J gene is TRBJ1-2, the V gene TRBV7-9; D gene unclear. The V gene lost 3 bases and the J gene lost 0 bases, with 17 bases spanning the gap. Germline CDR1 SEHNR, CDR2 FQNEAQ (reference sequence). This CDR3 has 17 amino acids. CDR3 loop: CASSFPTDYLANYGYTF. CDR3 bases: TGTGCCAGCAGCTTCCCCACAGACTACTTAGCTAACTATGGCTACACCTTC.

This sequence joins TRBV7-8 and TRBJ1-2, with D uncertain. V lost 5 bases, J lost 7 bases, and 14 bases lay in between. CDR1 SGHVS and CDR2 FQNEAQ come from the germline V gene. The CDR3 length is 13 residues. The CDR3 DNA sequence: TGTGCCAGCAGCCTGCTCGGAGCCGGTGGCTACACCTTC. It translates to CASSLLGAGGYTF.

The V call is TRBV27, the J call TRBJ1-3; weak D call: TRBD1 (6 bases). This CDR3 region has 15 residues. Germline CDR1 reads MNHEY; CDR2 reads SMNVEV (reference sequence). Trimming took 6 bases from V and 1 from J, leaving 13 bases between them. CDR3: CASRATGNSGNTIYF. The CDR3 DNA follows: TGTGCCAGCAGGGCAACAGGGAATTCTGGAAACACCATATATTTT.